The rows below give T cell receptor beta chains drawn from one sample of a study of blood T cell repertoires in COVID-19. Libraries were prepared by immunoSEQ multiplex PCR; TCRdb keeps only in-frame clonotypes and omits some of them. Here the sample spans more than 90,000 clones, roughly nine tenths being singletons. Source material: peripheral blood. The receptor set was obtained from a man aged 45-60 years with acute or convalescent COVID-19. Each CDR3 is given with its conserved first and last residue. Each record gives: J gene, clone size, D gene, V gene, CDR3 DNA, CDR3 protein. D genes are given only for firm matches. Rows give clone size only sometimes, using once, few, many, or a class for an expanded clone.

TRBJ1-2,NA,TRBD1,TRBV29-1,TGCAGCGTCGACAGGGGGCTCAACTATGGCTACACCTTC,CSVDRGLNYGYTF
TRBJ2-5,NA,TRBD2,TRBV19,TGTGCCAGTAGTATCGGACTAGCGGGGGGCGTAAGACCGGAGACCCAGTACTTC,CASSIGLAGGVRPETQYF
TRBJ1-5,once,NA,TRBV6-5,TGTGCCAGCAGTTGGCGGGATGCGGGTCAGCCCCAGCATTTT,CASSWRDAGQPQHF
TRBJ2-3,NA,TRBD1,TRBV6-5,TGTGCCAGCAGTTACCCCCGGACAGGGACGGCAGATACGCAGTATTTT,CASSYPRTGTADTQYF
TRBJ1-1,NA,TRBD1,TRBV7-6,TGTGCCAGCAGCTTAGGAGGGACAGGGACCACTGAAGCTTTCTTT,CASSLGGTGTTEAFF
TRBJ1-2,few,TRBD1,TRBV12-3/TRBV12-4,TGTGCCAGCAGTTGGGACAGCTATGGCTACACCTTC,CASSWDSYGYTF
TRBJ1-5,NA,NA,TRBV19,TGTGCCAGTAGGCCTGACAGCAATAGCAATCAGCCCCAGCATTTT,CASRPDSNSNQPQHF
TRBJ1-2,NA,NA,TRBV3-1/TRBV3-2,TGTGCCAGCAGCCAAGCCGGGACTCCAAACTATGGCTACACCTTC,CASSQAGTPNYGYTF
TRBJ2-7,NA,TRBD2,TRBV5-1,TGCGCCAGCAGCTTTCTAGCGGGGGGGACCTACGAGCAGTACTTC,CASSFLAGGTYEQYF
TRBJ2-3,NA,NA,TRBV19,TGTGCCAGTAGTATACAGGGAAGTGCGGATACGCAGTATTTT,CASSIQGSADTQYF
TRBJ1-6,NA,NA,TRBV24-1,TGTGCCACCAGTGACCCTGACAGTCCTAAGAGCTCCTATAATTCACCCCTCCACTTT,CATSDPDSPKSSYNSPLHF
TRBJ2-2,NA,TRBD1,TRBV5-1,TGCGCCAGCAGTCAGGGACAGGGACTCACCGGGGAGCTGTTTTTT,CASSQGQGLTGELFF
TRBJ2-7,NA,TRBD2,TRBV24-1,TGTGCCACCAGTGATGGGACTAGCGGATCCTACGAGCAGTACTTC,CATSDGTSGSYEQYF
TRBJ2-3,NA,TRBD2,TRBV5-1,TGCGCCAGCAGCTTGATAGCGGGGGGTGGAAATACGCAGTATTTT,CASSLIAGGGNTQYF
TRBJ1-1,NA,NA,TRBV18,TGTGCCAGCTCACCAGGGACATTTGCTGAAGCTTTCTTT,CASSPGTFAEAFF
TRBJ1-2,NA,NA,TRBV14,NA,CASSQAAVGQGARGHTF
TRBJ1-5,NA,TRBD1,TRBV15,TGTGCCACCAGCAGAGATCTATGGGGACAGGATAGCAATCAGCCCCAGCATTTT,CATSRDLWGQDSNQPQHF
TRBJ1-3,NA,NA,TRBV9,TGTGCCAGCAGCGTGGCAGGGAAGGACACCATATATTTT,CASSVAGKDTIYF
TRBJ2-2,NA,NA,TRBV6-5,TGTGCCAGCAGTTACTCGAGGGGGAGTAGCGGGGAGCTGTTTTTT,CASSYSRGSSGELFF
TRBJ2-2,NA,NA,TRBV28,TGTGCCAGCAGTCGAGGAGGACCGAGCACCGGGGAGCTGTTTTTT,CASSRGGPSTGELFF
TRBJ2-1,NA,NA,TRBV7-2,TGTGCCAGCAGCCCTAAACTAAAGAGGGTCAACAATGAGCAGTTCTTC,CASSPKLKRVNNEQFF
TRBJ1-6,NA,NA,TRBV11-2,TGTGCCAGCAGCTTAGATGGCAGGGCGGACTCACCCCTCCACTTT,CASSLDGRADSPLHF
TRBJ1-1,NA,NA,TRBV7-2,TGTGCCAGCAGCCGTATCGGGTCGGGCACTGAAGCTTTCTTT,CASSRIGSGTEAFF
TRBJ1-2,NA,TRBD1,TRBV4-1,TGCGCCAGCAGCCTACAGACAGGGTCAGGTGGCTACACCTTC,CASSLQTGSGGYTF
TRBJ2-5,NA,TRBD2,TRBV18,TGTGCCAGCTCACCACCGGAGACTAGCGGACTAGAGACCCAGTACTTC,CASSPPETSGLETQYF
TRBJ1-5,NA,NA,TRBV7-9,TGTGCCAGCAGCTTAACTGAGGGAGGCAATCAGCCCCAGCATTTT,CASSLTEGGNQPQHF
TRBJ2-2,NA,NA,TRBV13,TGTGCCAGCAGCTACGGCACCGGGGAGCTGTTTTTT,CASSYGTGELFF
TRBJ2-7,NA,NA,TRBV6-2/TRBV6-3,TGTGCCAGCAGTTACTCGGGACTTGATGGGGGGACGATCTACGAGCAGTACTTC,CASSYSGLDGGTIYEQYF
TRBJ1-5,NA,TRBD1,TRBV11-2,TGTGCCAGCAGCCAGGGACAGGGGTTTCAGCCCCAGCATTTT,CASSQGQGFQPQHF
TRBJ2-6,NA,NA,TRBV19,TGTGCCAGCACCCAGGGTGCTGGGGCCAACGTCCTGACTTTC,CASTQGAGANVLTF
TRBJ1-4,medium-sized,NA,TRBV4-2,TGTGCCAGCAGCCGGACAGCAACTAATGAAAAACTGTTTTTT,CASSRTATNEKLFF
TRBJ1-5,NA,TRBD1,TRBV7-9,TGTGCCAGCAGCCCCGACAGGGACAATCAGCCCCAGCATTTT,CASSPDRDNQPQHF
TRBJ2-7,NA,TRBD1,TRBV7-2,TGTGCCAGCAGCCCCCGGACAGGGCTCTACGAGCAGTACTTC,CASSPRTGLYEQYF
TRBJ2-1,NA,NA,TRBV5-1,TGCGCCAGCAGCTTGGAGGGGCTTGGGGCCAATGAGCAGTTCTTC,CASSLEGLGANEQFF
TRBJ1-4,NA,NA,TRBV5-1,TGCGCCAGCAGCCTAGGGGCAGGGCAAAATGAAAAACTGTTTTTT,CASSLGAGQNEKLFF
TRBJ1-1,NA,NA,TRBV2,TGTGCCAGCACCCTCAGGACAGCCGCGGCCACTGAAGCTTTCTTT,CASTLRTAAATEAFF
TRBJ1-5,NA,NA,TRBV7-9,TGTGCCAGCAGCTTAGGGGTGGCGGGTAACAATCAGCCCCAGCATTTT,CASSLGVAGNNQPQHF
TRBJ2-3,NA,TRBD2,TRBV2,TGTGCCAGCAGTGCTGCGGGGGGTAGAACAGATACGCAGTATTTT,CASSAAGGRTDTQYF
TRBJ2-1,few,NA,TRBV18,TGTGCCAGCTCACCACCGAGCAGGGTCGATGAGCAGTTCTTC,CASSPPSRVDEQFF
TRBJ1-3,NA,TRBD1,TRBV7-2,TGTGCCAGCAGCGCTTCAGGGGGTGGAAACACCATATATTTT,CASSASGGGNTIYF
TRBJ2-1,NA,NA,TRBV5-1,TGCGCCAGCAGCTGGGGGGATGGAGGGTTCGATGAGCAGTTCTTC,CASSWGDGGFDEQFF
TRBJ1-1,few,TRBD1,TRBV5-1,TGCGCCAGCAGCTTAAGCCCGATCGGGACAGGGGTAGAAGCTTTCTTT,CASSLSPIGTGVEAFF
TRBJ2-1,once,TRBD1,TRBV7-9,TGTGCCAGCAGCTTACCGCGGACAGGGGGCCTATACAATGAGCAGTTCTTC,CASSLPRTGGLYNEQFF